Included here is one T cell receptor beta chain sequence, with context. These data come from a study of cytomegalovirus exposure and HLA in healthy donors. PCR primers comprised 60 Vbeta and 13 Jbeta primers. The table came from immunoSEQ multiplex PCR; TCRdb's copy has only in-frame clones and leaves some out. The sample shows 150,000 to 200,000 clones, around nine tenths of them seen only once. The germline V gene has CDR1 KGHSH and CDR2 LQKENI. V dropped 2 bases and J dropped 2; count of bases not matched to a gene: 5. This CDR3 has 15 residues. This TCR came from a woman aged 18-29 years in good health and CMV-seronegative. This rearrangement joins TRBV18 to TRBJ2-5; TRBD1 agrees at 7 bases. The sample was PBMCs. CDR3 DNA sequence: TGTGCCAGCTCACCAGCCGGGACAGCACAAGAGACCCAGTACTTC. It specifies CASSPAGTAQETQYF.